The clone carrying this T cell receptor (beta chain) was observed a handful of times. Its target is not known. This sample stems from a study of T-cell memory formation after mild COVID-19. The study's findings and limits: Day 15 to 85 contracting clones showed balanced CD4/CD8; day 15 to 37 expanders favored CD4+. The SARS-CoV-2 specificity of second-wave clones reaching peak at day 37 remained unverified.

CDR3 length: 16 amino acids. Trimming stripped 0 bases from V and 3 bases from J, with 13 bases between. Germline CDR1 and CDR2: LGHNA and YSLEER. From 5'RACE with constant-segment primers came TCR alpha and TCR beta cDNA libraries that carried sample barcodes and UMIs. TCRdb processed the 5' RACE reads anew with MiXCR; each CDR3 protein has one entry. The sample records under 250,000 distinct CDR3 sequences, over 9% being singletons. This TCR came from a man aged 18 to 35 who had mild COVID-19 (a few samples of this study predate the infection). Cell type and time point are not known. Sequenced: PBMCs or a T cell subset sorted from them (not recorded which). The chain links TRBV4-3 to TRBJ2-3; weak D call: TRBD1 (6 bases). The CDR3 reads CASSQDPPGQTDTQYF. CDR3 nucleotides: TGCGCCAGCAGCCAAGATCCCCCAGGACAGACAGATACGCAGTATTTT.